Listed below are T cell receptor beta chains from one sample, sequenced in a study of CD8 T cells in Susac syndrome. TCRdb re-derived calls from the immunoSEQ multiplex PCR reads in MiXCR, one entry per CDR3 protein. The repertoire holds around 200,000 distinct CDR3 sequences, 95% seen once, with approximately 0.16% in the top ten. The sequenced sample was CD8+ T cells from PBMCs. The receptor set was obtained from a human donor with Susac syndrome. Each CDR3 is given with its conserved first and last residue. The D gene is left open where the match is weak. Clone size is stated in some rows and not others, as once, few, many or a class when expanded.

V: TRBV4-2
J: TRBJ2-4
D: -
size: -
CDR3: CASSQDRGLDIQYF
DNA: TGTGCCAGCAGCCAAGACAGGGGTTTGGACATTCAGTACTTC

V: TRBV9
J: TRBJ1-1
D: TRBD1
size: once
CDR3: CASSVGGGTGTNTEAFF
DNA: TGTGCCAGCAGCGTAGGTGGGGGGACAGGGACGAACACTGAAGCTTTCTTT

V: TRBV14
J: TRBJ2-1
D: TRBD2
size: -
CDR3: CASSQGTSSYNEQFF
DNA: TGTGCCAGCAGTCAGGGGACTAGCTCCTACAATGAGCAGTTCTTC

V: TRBV5-4
J: TRBJ2-4
D: TRBD2
size: -
CDR3: CASSRLAEAKNIQYF
DNA: TGTGCCAGCAGCAGACTAGCGGAAGCCAAAAACATTCAGTACTTC

V: TRBV13
J: TRBJ1-2
D: TRBD1
size: -
CDR3: CASSSLQGGMGYTF
DNA: TGTGCCAGCAGCTCCCTTCAGGGGGGTATGGGCTACACCTTC

V: TRBV9
J: TRBJ2-3
D: TRBD2
size: -
CDR3: CASSVGTGGPDTQYF
DNA: TGTGCCAGCAGCGTAGGAACGGGAGGGCCAGATACGCAGTATTTT

V: TRBV3-1
J: TRBJ1-1
D: -
size: -
CDR3: CASSQDRAFRTEAFF
DNA: TGTGCCAGCAGCCAAGATCGGGCTTTTCGGACTGAAGCTTTCTTT

V: TRBV11-2
J: TRBJ2-1
D: -
size: -
CDR3: CATSEGPNERNEQFF
DNA: TGTGCCACCTCGGAGGGACCCAACGAGCGGAATGAGCAGTTCTTC

V: TRBV7-9
J: TRBJ2-2
D: -
size: -
CDR3: CASSFLNTGELFF
DNA: TGTGCCAGCAGCTTCTTGAACACCGGGGAGCTGTTTTTT

V: TRBV6-5
J: TRBJ2-2
D: -
size: -
CDR3: CASSGQLTGELFF
DNA: TGTGCCAGCAGTGGTCAACTCACCGGGGAGCTGTTTTTT

V: TRBV5-6
J: TRBJ2-5
D: TRBD2
size: -
CDR3: CASSLALAGHQETQYF
DNA: TGTGCCAGCAGCTTGGCGCTAGCGGGCCACCAAGAGACCCAGTACTTC

V: TRBV18
J: TRBJ2-7
D: TRBD1
size: -
CDR3: CASSRGQGYEQYF
DNA: TGTGCCAGCTCACGGGGACAGGGGTACGAGCAGTACTTC

V: TRBV9
J: TRBJ2-1
D: -
size: once
CDR3: CASSVGESVNEQFF
DNA: TGTGCCAGCAGCGTAGGCGAATCAGTAAATGAGCAGTTCTTC

V: TRBV4-1
J: TRBJ2-5
D: TRBD2
size: -
CDR3: CASSHLAGGPETQYF
DNA: TGCGCCAGCAGCCATCTAGCGGGGGGGCCTGAGACCCAGTACTTC

V: TRBV5-1
J: TRBJ2-7
D: TRBD1
size: -
CDR3: CASSLLTGKIHEQYF
DNA: TGCGCCAGCAGCTTGTTGACAGGGAAGATCCACGAGCAGTACTTC

V: TRBV29-1
J: TRBJ2-5
D: -
size: -
CDR3: CSFPERGAQYF
DNA: TGCAGCTTCCCCGAGAGGGGAGCCCAGTACTTC

V: TRBV27
J: TRBJ1-4
D: -
size: -
CDR3: CASSSGSPNEKLFF
DNA: TGTGCCAGCAGTTCCGGGTCCCCTAATGAAAAACTGTTTTTT

V: TRBV4-1
J: TRBJ2-7
D: -
size: -
CDR3: CASSQDRGHTYEQYF
DNA: TGCGCCAGCAGCCAAGATCGAGGACACACCTACGAGCAGTACTTC

V: TRBV28
J: TRBJ2-4
D: -
size: -
CDR3: CASSLDRLRVHIQYF
DNA: TGTGCCAGCAGTTTAGATCGATTGAGGGTGCACATTCAGTACTTC

V: TRBV6-5
J: TRBJ2-7
D: -
size: -
CDR3: CASSYPGNSYEQYF
DNA: TGTGCCAGCAGTTACCCTGGGAACTCCTACGAGCAGTACTTC

V: TRBV5-1
J: TRBJ2-7
D: -
size: -
CDR3: CASSTTGGEDYEQYF
DNA: TGCGCCAGCAGCACCACCGGGGGAGAAGACTACGAGCAGTACTTC

V: TRBV28
J: TRBJ2-5
D: -
size: -
CDR3: CASSIYGFRGGETQYF
DNA: TGTGCCAGCAGCATCTACGGGTTCCGAGGGGGGGAGACCCAGTACTTC

V: TRBV28
J: TRBJ2-1
D: TRBD1
size: -
CDR3: CASSDYQGAKQFF
DNA: TGTGCCAGCAGCGATTACCAGGGGGCAAAGCAGTTCTTC

V: TRBV29-1
J: TRBJ1-1
D: -
size: -
CDR3: CSVEDATEAFF
DNA: TGCAGCGTTGAGGACGCCACTGAAGCTTTCTTT